This entry lists 9 T cell receptor beta chains sequenced from one sample in a study of cytomegalovirus exposure and HLA in healthy donors. A multiplex PCR was run with 60 Vbeta primers and 13 Jbeta primers. Libraries were prepared by immunoSEQ multiplex PCR; TCRdb keeps only in-frame clonotypes and omits some of them. Here the sample table reports some 130,000 clones. The sequencing input was PBMCs. The receptors were gathered from a man between 18 and 29 years old in good health and CMV-seronegative.

J is TRBJ1-2 and V is TRBV27, with D perhaps TRBD1 (6 bases). CDR3 size: 15 residues. CDR1 is MNHEY and CDR2 is SMNVEV in the germline V gene (reference sequence). Trimming removed 0 bases at V and 4 bases at J, with 12 bases between. As DNA, the CDR3 is TGTGCCAGCAGTTTATCGGTAGGGGGTAGCTATGGCTACACCTTC. Translating it yields CASSLSVGGSYGYTF.

The genes are TRBV29-1 and TRBJ1-1; D remains ambiguous. CDR1 SQVTM and CDR2 ANQGSEA come from the germline V gene. CDR3 length equals 11 residues. CDR3 DNA sequence: TGCGAATGTAGTCTGAACACTGAAGCTTTCTTT. Residues: CECSLNTEAFF.

CDR3 sequence reads: CASSSYSGISTDTQYF. The CDR3 coding sequence is TGTGCCAGCAGCTCCTATAGCGGCATTAGCACAGATACGCAGTATTTT. The chain is built from TRBV7-2 and TRBJ2-3, with a tentative D call TRBD2 (6 bases). This CDR3 is built from 16 residues. The germline V and J ends were trimmed by 4 bases and 0 bases, with 14 bases remaining between them. Germline V CDR1 and CDR2: SGHTA, FQGNSA.

The V call is TRBV5-1, the J call TRBJ2-7, with 9 bases that match TRBD2. This CDR3 is built from 17 residues. V lost 4 bases to trimming and J lost 4 bases; unmatched junction nucleotides: 15. Germline V gives CDR1 SGHRS, CDR2 YFSETQ. CDR3 loop: CASSRLGGREIAYEQYF. The CDR3 nucleotides read TGCGCCAGCAGCCGCCTGGGCGGGAGGGAAATAGCATACGAGCAGTACTTC.

The CDR3 sequence: CASSPSDTNSPLHF. The CDR3 bases are TGCGCCAGCAGCCCTAGCGACACCAATTCACCCCTCCACTTT. The rearrangement links TRBV5-1 to TRBJ1-6; unclear D gene. Germline CDR1 SGHRS, CDR2 YFSETQ. The germline V and J ends were trimmed by 4 bases and 7 bases, with 12 bases remaining between them. The CDR3 contains 14 residues.

The V and J genes are TRBV29-1 and TRBJ1-1, with a possible D match to TRBD1 (6 bases). The CDR3 spans 13 residues. In germline, CDR1 is SQVTM, CDR2 ANQGSEA. Trimming stripped 2 bases from V and 8 bases from J, with 15 bases between. CDR3 nucleotides: TGCAGCGTTGAATTCACGGGACACTTCGAAGCTTTCTTT. It encodes CSVEFTGHFEAFF.

CDR3 bases: TGTGCCAGTAGTATGGGGGGATCCAGCCCGCCACCGCATTTT. This codes for CASSMGGSSPPPHF. The chain links TRBV19 to TRBJ1-5; tentatively, D is TRBD1 (5 bases). Germline V lookup: CDR1 LNHDA, CDR2 SQIVND (reference sequence). This CDR3 is built from 14 residues. V dropped 3 bases and J dropped 15 bases, with 21 bases sitting between them.

The rearrangement uses TRBV5-1 and TRBJ1-4, with 7 bases fitting TRBD1. After removal of 3 bases from V and 3 bases from J, the junction contained 8 bases not matched to a gene. The CDR3 totals 16 residues. CDR1 is SGHRS and CDR2 is YFSETQ in the germline V gene. The CDR3 DNA reads TGCGCCAGCAGCTGGGGAGGACAGGCCCCTAATGAAAAACTGTTTTTT. Its translation: CASSWGGQAPNEKLFF.

The rearrangement joins TRBV18 to TRBJ2-7; weak D call: TRBD1 (5 bases). This CDR3 is built from 14 residues. V was trimmed by 3 bases and J by 1 base, leaving 10 bases between them. In germline, CDR1 is KGHSH, CDR2 LQKENI. Here the CDR3 reads CASSPPQDSYEQYF. The CDR3 DNA is TGTGCCAGCTCACCTCCACAGGATTCCTACGAGCAGTACTTC.